This TCR beta chain was captured in a study of STAT3 mutations in large granular lymphocyte leukemia. In the study overall: Roughly half of the longitudinally sequenced T-LGLL patients carried detectable canonical activating STAT3 mutations.

A note on this clone: What it binds is not known.

Study observations and caveats: Differing intervals and regimens complicate linking therapy response to clone burden. Every T-LGLL patient had at least one immunodominant TCRbeta clonotype. Some patients had dominant TCR clones larger than their STAT3 mutant burden. After therapy, about 35% of the 18 patients switched clonotypes, all new clones STAT3 wild type.

Here immunoSEQ multiplex PCR was the method, and the copy in TCRdb shows in-frame clones only, minus some. The sample includes over 25,000 clones, approximately 83% of them seen just once. This sequence was found in a man aged 55 to 69 with T-cell large granular lymphocyte leukemia. Some clones in this sample may be carry-over from other donors' samples. Source material: peripheral blood mononuclear cells.

CDR3 amino acids: CASSLGAGMVTEQYF. CDR3 sequence (DNA): TGTGCCAGCAGCTTAGGGGCAGGAATGGTAACTGAGCAGTACTTC. This chain joins TRBV7-9 and TRBJ2-7; D is ambiguous. From germline, CDR1 is SEHNR and CDR2 FQNEAQ (reference sequence). The V and J ends lost 1 base and 7 bases respectively, with 17 bases between them. CDR3 length: 15 amino acids.